The clone carrying this TCR beta chain came up many times. Its antigen is not known. These data come from a study of HIV-infected patients and healthy controls. Study observations and caveats: The authors saw processing only sixteen HIV-infected individuals as a major limitation on generality.

The junction had 5 bases not matched to a gene; V was cut back by 3 bases and J by 4 bases. There are 15 residues in the CDR3. In germline, CDR1 is SGDLS, CDR2 YYNGEE. cDNA was made from about 500 ng RNA using alpha and beta constant primers. Using multiplexing indices, alpha and beta chain libraries were generated apart by chain-specific third strand synthesis. TCRdb ran MiXCR on the 5' RACE reads and lists one entry per CDR3 protein. The table lists approximately 10,000 distinct CDR3 sequences, less than 9.5% of them singletons. The repertoire came from unfractionated whole blood and reflected all unsorted peripheral T cells. Peripheral blood, 2 to 3 ml, was drawn for RNA extraction.

V and J are TRBV9 and TRBJ2-1, with TRBD1 identical over 9 bases. The sample was blood. The clonotype was recovered from an adult in good health. The CDR3 region is CASSGGQGLYNEQFF. The CDR3 DNA reads as TGTGCCAGCAGCGGGGGACAGGGCCTTTACAATGAGCAGTTCTTC.